Described below is a single T cell receptor beta chain sequence and its context. Its antigen is currently unknown. The sample originates from a study of T cell responses to AZD1222 COVID-19 vaccine. General observations from the study: It was only after the peak T cell response that any repertoires were sampled. The sample set comprised mostly white British donors with more females, and clonal diversity was possibly underestimated. At baseline, seropositivity was found in only six or seven AZD1222 recipients. Distributed over spike, vaccine-associated CD4 TCRs predominated at 160-218 and 743-854.

V was clipped by 0 bases and J by 8 bases, with 18 bases between them. Germline CDR1 reads SGHKS; CDR2 reads YYEKEE (reference sequence). This CDR3 has 16 residues. Profiling relied on immunoSEQ multiplex PCR, and the TCRdb table lists in-frame clones only, not all of them. This table holds approximately 200,000 clones, around 92% found once. The chain carries TRBV5-5 and TRBJ2-1, with D maybe TRBD1 (6 bases). The source is an adult in good health. Sequences were derived from peripheral blood, sampled on day 0 of AZD1222 vaccination. CDR3 protein: CASSLVGASSFDEQFF. CDR3 nucleotide sequence: TGTGCCAGCAGCTTGGTGGGGGCTTCTTCCTTCGATGAGCAGTTCTTC.